The 14 T cell receptor beta chains in this list originate from one sample, sequenced in a study of OX40 agonist ivuxolimab in advanced cancers. The method was immunoSEQ multiplex PCR; TCRdb's version includes in-frame clones alone and lacks a portion of them. The profile shows more than 65,000 clones, 85% of them singletons. Specimen: CD4+ or CD8+ T cells sorted from blood, collected in a trial of the OX40 agonist ivuxolimab. The receptors were sampled from an adult with an advanced solid tumor such as melanoma, head and neck, liver or kidney cancer.

The V call is TRBV6-1, the J call TRBJ1-2, with 7 bases that match TRBD1. CDR1 and CDR2 from the germline V gene are MNHNS and SASEGT. This CDR3 region has 13 residues. J lost 9 bases, V lost 6 bases, and 10 bases had no gene match. The CDR3 bases are TGTGCCAGCAGCCCTCTAGGGACAGTTAGCTACACCTTC. Its protein is CASSPLGTVSYTF.

The chain combines TRBV11-2 with TRBJ2-7, with D maybe TRBD1 (5 bases). The germline gives CDR1 SGHAT, CDR2 FQNNGV. The germline V and J ends were trimmed by 5 bases and 2 bases, with 13 bases remaining between them. The CDR3 has 14 amino acids. CDR3 loop: CASSPGIRTYEQYF. The DNA for the CDR3 is TGTGCCAGCAGCCCAGGGATAAGGACCTACGAGCAGTACTTC.

The CDR3 region is CASTRTSGGAGADTQYF. CDR3 sequence (DNA): TGTGCCAGCACCCGGACTAGCGGGGGGGCTGGTGCAGATACGCAGTATTTT. The rearrangement links TRBV13 to TRBJ2-3; TRBD2 aligns across 15 bases. Germline V lookup: CDR1 PRHDT, CDR2 FYEKMQ (reference sequence). Trimming took 7 bases from V and 4 from J; bases not matched to a gene: 9. CDR3 length: 17 residues.

With respect to this clone: The same CDR3 arises from other DNA sequences in this sample as well. Here the CDR3 DNA reads TGTGCCAGCAGCTTACAGGGTAATCAGCCCCAGCATTTT. This sequence encodes CASSLQGNQPQHF. J is TRBJ1-5 and V is TRBV7-2; perhaps TRBD1 as D (5 bases). Germline CDR1 and CDR2: SGHTA and FQGNSA. This CDR3 region has 13 residues. Trimming left V 2 bases short and J 4 bases short, with 6 bases between. The full variable domain, in which reference TRBV7-2 and TRBJ1-5 provide the parts outside the CDR3, is GAGVSQSPSNKVTEKGKDVELRCDPISGHTALYWYRQSLGQGLEFLIYFQGNSAPDKSGLPSDRFSAERTGGSVSTLTIQRTQQEDSAVYLCASSLQGNQPQHFGDGTRLSIL.

The genes are TRBV14 and TRBJ2-3; 7 nucleotides align to TRBD2. Germline V CDR1 and CDR2: SGHDN, FVKESK. The CDR3 consists of 14 residues. Trimming cost V 1 base and J 15 bases; bases outside gene matches: 13. CDR3 loop: CASSQAKWTSLTYF. CDR3 in DNA: TGTGCCAGCAGCCAAGCTAAGTGGACTAGTCTCACCTATTTT.

The chain joins TRBV4-1 to TRBJ1-2; TRBD1 aligns across 9 bases. This CDR3 is 15 amino acids long. Germline V gene sequence: CDR1 MGHRA, CDR2 YSYEKL. V gave up 0 bases and J gave up 6 bases; unmatched junction bases: 5. DNA for the CDR3: TGCGCCAGCAGCCAAGAGGGGGACAGGGTCGATGGCTACACCTTC. Its translation: CASSQEGDRVDGYTF.

The V and J genes are TRBV5-6 and TRBJ2-5; the match to TRBD2 covers 10 bases. The CDR3 covers 16 residues. V lost 1 base and J lost 5; bases outside the gene matches: 8. Germline CDR1 and CDR2: SGHDT and YYEEEE. The CDR3 here is CASSLFLAGARETQYF. The DNA for the CDR3 is TGTGCCAGCAGCTTGTTTCTAGCGGGAGCCCGGGAGACCCAGTACTTC.

The chain couples TRBV6-1 to TRBJ2-3, with D unresolved. Between the trimmed V and J ends, which lost 4 bases and 0 bases, there was a span of 5 bases. The CDR3 contains 13 residues. CDR1 and CDR2 (germline): MNHNS, SASEGT. The CDR3 sequence is CASSAISTDTQYF. CDR3 DNA sequence: TGTGCCAGCAGTGCCATTAGCACAGATACGCAGTATTTT.

About this clone: Within the sample, other DNA sequences also encode this same CDR3. The rearrangement links TRBV5-8 to TRBJ1-2; unclear D gene. The germline V gene has CDR1 SGHTS and CDR2 YDEGEE. The V and J ends lost 2 bases and 2 bases respectively, with 7 bases between them. The CDR3 has 13 amino acids. In DNA form, the CDR3 reads TGTGCCAGCAGCTTCGGACCCAACTATGGCTACACCTTC. Protein sequence: CASSFGPNYGYTF.

This chain links TRBV18 with TRBJ2-5; TRBD1 matches 8 bases. Gene TRBJ2-7 matches the end of the DNA better, so the J call may be wrong. The CDR3 runs 15 residues. The V gene's germline CDR1 is KGHSH and CDR2 LQKENI. The CDR3 coding sequence is TGTGCCAGCTCACCCACCCGGGACAGGTCCTACGAGCAGTACTTC. It encodes CASSPTRDRSYEQYF.

The CDR3 nucleotides read TGTGCCAGCAGCGCAACTAGCGGGGGGGCGGATACGCAGTATTTT. This gives the protein CASSATSGGADTQYF. This chain uses TRBV6-4 with TRBJ2-3; 13 positions match TRBD2. CDR1 and CDR2 from the germline V gene are MRHNA and SNTAGT. With 6 bases clipped from V and 6 bases from J, the junction kept 6 bases outside the gene matches. The CDR3 loop spans 15 amino acids.

V and J are TRBV15 and TRBJ2-7; either TRBD1 or TRBD2 may fit D (6 bases each). Per germline, CDR1 LNHNV and CDR2 YYDKDF (reference sequence). The CDR3 runs 14 residues. Trimming removed 0 bases at V and 7 bases at J, with 13 bases between. CDR3 sequence (DNA): TGTGCCACCAGCAGAGATGAGGGGGGCAGAGAGCAGTACGTC. Translating it yields CATSRDEGGREQYV.

The V gene is TRBV5-4, the J gene TRBJ1-5; the D gene is possibly TRBD1 (6 bases). V lost 2 bases, J lost 1 base, and 10 bases lay in between. The CDR3 has 15 residues. CDR1 and CDR2 from the germline V gene are SGHNT and YYREEE (reference sequence). The DNA for the CDR3 is TGTGCCAGCAGCTTTGGGGGGCACAGCAATCAGCCCCAGCATTTT. This encodes CASSFGGHSNQPQHF.

This clone is a singleton in its sample. The V gene is TRBV19, the J gene TRBJ2-7; 14 nucleotides agree with TRBD2. V was clipped by 5 bases and J by 1 base; unmatched bases: 7. The CDR3 totals 17 residues. CDR1 is LNHDA, CDR2 SQIVND, per germline (reference sequence). CDR3: CASSPGTSGRFSYEQYF. The CDR3 DNA follows: TGTGCCAGTAGTCCGGGGACTAGCGGGAGATTTTCCTACGAGCAGTACTTC.